This TCR beta chain came from a study of cytomegalovirus exposure and HLA in healthy donors. Study in general: Findings of an earlier analysis included some 120 million unique TCR beta sequences from 180 million or so T cells.

PCR used 60 Vbeta primers and 13 Jbeta primers. Repertoires were generated with immunoSEQ multiplex PCR, while TCRdb's copy carries only in-frame clones and drops some. Of 95,000 to 150,000 clones in the sample, over 60% were seen once. Whereas donors were nominally healthy upon sampling, unrecorded immune exposures were probable. Sequenced input: PBMCs. The source is a man aged 18 to 29 in good health and CMV-seronegative.

CDR3 protein: CASSLAGGGVIDTQYF. The CDR3 DNA follows: TGTGCCAGCAGCTTGGCGGGCGGGGGGGTTATAGATACGCAGTATTTT. The chain recombines TRBV5-6 with TRBJ2-3, with TRBD2 identical over 9 bases. J was trimmed by 5 bases and V by 0 bases; bases with no gene match: 7. The CDR3 is made up of 16 amino acids. The germline gives CDR1 SGHDT, CDR2 YYEEEE.